This T cell receptor beta chain was identified during a study of blood T cell repertoires in COVID-19. As to this clone: This specimen includes other DNA sequences encoding the same CDR3.

Here immunoSEQ multiplex PCR was the method, and the copy in TCRdb shows in-frame clones only, minus some. The sample lists under 450,000 clones, 70% to 90% occurring once. The CDR3 has 14 residues. V lost 0 bases and J 2 bases, leaving 8 bases between the germline ends. Looked up from germline, CDR1 is SGHRS and CDR2 is YFSETQ. The sample consisted of PBMCs or T cells enriched from blood (not recorded which). This TCR was recovered from a man aged 25 to 40 who had recovered from COVID-19. V usage is TRBV5-1 and J usage is TRBJ1-2; maybe TRBD1 (5 bases). The CDR3 region has the DNA TGCGCCAGCAGCTTGGAGCAGGGAAACTATGGCTACACCTTC. Protein sequence: CASSLEQGNYGYTF.